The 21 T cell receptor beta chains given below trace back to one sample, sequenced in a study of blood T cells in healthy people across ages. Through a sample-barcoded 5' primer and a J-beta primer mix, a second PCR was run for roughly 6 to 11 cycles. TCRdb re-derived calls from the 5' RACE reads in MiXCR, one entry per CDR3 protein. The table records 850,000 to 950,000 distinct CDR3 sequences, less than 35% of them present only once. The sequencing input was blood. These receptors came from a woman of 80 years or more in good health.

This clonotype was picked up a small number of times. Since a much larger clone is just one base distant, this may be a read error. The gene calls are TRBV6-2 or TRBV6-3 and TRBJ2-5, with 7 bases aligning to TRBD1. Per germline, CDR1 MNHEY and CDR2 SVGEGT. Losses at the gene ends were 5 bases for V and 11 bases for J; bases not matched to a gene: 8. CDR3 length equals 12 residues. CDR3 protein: CASSAGTDEQYF. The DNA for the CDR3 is TGTGCCAGCAGTGCCGGGACAGATGAGCAGTACTTC.

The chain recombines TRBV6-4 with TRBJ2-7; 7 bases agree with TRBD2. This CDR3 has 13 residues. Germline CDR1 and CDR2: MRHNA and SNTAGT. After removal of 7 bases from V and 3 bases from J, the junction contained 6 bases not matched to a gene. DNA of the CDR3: TGTGCCAGCACCACTAGCGAGAACTACGAGCAGTACTTC. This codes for CASTTSENYEQYF.

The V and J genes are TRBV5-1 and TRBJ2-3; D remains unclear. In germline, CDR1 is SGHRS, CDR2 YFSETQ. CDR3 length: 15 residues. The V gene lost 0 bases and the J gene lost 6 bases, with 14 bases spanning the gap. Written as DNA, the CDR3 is TGCGCCAGCAGCTTGGCCGGGCAGGCCTCTGATACGCAGTATTTT. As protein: CASSLAGQASDTQYF.

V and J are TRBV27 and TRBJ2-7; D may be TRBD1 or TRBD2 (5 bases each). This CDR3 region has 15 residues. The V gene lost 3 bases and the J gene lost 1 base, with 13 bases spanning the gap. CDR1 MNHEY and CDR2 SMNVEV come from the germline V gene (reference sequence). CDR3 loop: CASSFRGGSSYEQYF. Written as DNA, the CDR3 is TGTGCCAGCAGTTTCCGGGGCGGTTCGTCCTACGAGCAGTACTTC.

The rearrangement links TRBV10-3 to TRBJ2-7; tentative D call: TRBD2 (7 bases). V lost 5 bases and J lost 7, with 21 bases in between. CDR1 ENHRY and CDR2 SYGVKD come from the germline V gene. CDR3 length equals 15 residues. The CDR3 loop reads CAISLGGQVRPEQYF. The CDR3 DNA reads TGTGCCATCAGTTTGGGGGGGCAGGTCAGGCCGGAGCAGTACTTC.

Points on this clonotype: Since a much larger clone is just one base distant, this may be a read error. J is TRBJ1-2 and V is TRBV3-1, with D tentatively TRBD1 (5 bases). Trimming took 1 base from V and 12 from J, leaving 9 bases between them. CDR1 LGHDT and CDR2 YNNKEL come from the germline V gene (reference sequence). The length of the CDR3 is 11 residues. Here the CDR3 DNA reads TGTGCCAGCAGCCAAGGGCGGGGCCACACCTTC. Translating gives CASSQGRGHTF. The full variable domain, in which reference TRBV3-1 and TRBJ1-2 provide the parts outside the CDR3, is DTAVSQTPKYLVTQMGNDKSIKCEQNLGHDTMYWYKQDSKKFLKIMFSYNNKELIINETVPNRFSPKSPDKAHLNLHINSLELGDSAVYFCASSQGRGHTFGSGTRLTVV.

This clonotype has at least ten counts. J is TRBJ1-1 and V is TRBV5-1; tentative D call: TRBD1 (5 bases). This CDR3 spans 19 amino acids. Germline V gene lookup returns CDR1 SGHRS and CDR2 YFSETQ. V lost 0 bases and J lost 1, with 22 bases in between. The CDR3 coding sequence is TGCGCCAGCAGCTTGGAGTCTTGGCAGGGCCGCCTTCGGAACACTGAAGCTTTCTTT. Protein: CASSLESWQGRLRNTEAFF.

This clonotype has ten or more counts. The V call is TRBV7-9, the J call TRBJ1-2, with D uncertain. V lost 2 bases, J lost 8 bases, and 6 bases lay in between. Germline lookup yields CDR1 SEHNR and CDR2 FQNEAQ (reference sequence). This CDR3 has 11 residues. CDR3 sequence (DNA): TGTGCCAGCAGCTTAAGGGAGGGCTACACCTTC. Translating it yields CASSLREGYTF.

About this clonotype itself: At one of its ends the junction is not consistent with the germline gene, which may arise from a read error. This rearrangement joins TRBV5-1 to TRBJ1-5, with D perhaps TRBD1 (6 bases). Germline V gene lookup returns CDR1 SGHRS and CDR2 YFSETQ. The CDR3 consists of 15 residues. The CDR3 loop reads CASSLEGQGNQLQHF. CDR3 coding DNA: TGCGCCAGCAGCCTGGAAGGTCAGGGGAATCAGCTCCAGCATTTT.

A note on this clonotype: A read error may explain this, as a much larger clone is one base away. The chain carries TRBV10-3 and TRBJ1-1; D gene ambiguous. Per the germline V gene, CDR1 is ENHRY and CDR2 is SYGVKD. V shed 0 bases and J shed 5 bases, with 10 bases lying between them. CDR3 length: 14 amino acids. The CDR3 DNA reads TGTGCCATCAGTGAGTCGGGTTTGGGAACTGAAGCTTTCTTT. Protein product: CAISESGLGTEAFF.

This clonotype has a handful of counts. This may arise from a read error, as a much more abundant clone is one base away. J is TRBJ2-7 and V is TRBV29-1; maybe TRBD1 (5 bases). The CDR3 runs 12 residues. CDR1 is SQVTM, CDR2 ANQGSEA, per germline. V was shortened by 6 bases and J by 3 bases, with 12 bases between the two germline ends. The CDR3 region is CSVRQSLYEQYF. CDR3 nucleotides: TGCAGCGTCCGACAGAGCCTCTACGAGCAGTACTTC.

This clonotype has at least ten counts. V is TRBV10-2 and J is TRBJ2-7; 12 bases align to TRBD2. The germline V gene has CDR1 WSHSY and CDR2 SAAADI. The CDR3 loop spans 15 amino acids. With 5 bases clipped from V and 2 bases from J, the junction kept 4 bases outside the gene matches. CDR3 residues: CASSLTSGSPYEQYF. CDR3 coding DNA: TGCGCCAGCAGTTTGACTAGCGGGAGCCCCTACGAGCAGTACTTC.

CDR3 loop: CASSYPGGGEPQHF. In nucleotides, the CDR3 is TGTGCCAGCAGTTATCCGGGGGGCGGGGAGCCCCAGCATTTT. This sequence joins TRBV6-6 and TRBJ1-5; weak D call: TRBD1 (6 bases). CDR1 and CDR2 (germline): MNHNY, SVGAGI (reference sequence). The CDR3 totals 14 residues. V was clipped by 3 bases and J by 8 bases, with 14 bases between them.

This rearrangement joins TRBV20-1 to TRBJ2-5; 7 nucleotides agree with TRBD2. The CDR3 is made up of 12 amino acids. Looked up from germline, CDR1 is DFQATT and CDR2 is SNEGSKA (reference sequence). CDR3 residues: CSALWGGETQYF. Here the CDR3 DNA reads TGCAGCGCCTTATGGGGAGGGGAGACCCAGTACTTC.

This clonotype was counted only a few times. CDR3 protein: CASSAGGRSGEQYF. The CDR3 region has the DNA TGCGCCAGCAGTGCCGGGGGGCGGTCGGGCGAGCAGTACTTC. The chain links TRBV10-2 to TRBJ2-5; a possible D gene is TRBD2 (7 bases). The closer fit of TRBJ2-7 to the DNA end suggests the J call may be wrong. Germline loops: CDR1 WSHSY, CDR2 SAAADI. The CDR3 has 14 residues.

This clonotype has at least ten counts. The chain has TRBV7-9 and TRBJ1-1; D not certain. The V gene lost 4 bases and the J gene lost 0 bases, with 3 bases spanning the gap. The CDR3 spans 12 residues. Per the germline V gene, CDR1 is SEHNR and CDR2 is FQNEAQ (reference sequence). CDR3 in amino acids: CASSSMNTEAFF. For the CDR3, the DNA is TGTGCCAGCAGCTCAATGAACACTGAAGCTTTCTTT.

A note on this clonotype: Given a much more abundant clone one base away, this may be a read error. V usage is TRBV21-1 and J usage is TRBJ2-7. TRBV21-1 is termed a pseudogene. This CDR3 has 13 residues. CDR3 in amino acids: CASNKGSSYEQYF. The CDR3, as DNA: TGTGCCAGCAACAAGGGGAGCTCCTACGAGCAGTACTTC.

CDR3 nucleotide sequence: TGTGCCACCAGTGACGCCGGGACAGCTCTCACAGATACGCAGTATTTT. Translating it yields CATSDAGTALTDTQYF. The chain couples TRBV24-1 to TRBJ2-3; 7 nucleotides match TRBD1. CDR1 is KGHDR, CDR2 SFDVKD, per germline. J was trimmed by 2 bases and V by 4 bases; bases with no gene match: 8. The CDR3 is 16 amino acids.

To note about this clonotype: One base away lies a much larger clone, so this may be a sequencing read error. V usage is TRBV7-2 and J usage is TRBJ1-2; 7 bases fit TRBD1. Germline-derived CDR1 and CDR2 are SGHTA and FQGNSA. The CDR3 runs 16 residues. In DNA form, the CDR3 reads TGTGCCCGCAGCTTAGGAGGGACAGAGGCTAACTATGGCTACACCTTC. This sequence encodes CARSLGGTEANYGYTF.

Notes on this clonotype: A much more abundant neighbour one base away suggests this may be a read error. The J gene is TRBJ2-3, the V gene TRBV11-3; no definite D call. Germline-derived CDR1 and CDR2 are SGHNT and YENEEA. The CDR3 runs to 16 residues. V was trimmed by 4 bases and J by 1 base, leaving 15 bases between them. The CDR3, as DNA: TGTGCCAGCAGCTCTTCGTTTGGCGACCGCACAGATACGCAGTATTTT. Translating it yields CASSSSFGDRTDTQYF. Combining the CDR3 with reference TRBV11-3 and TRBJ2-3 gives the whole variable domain EAGVVQSPRYKIIEKKQPVAFWCNPISGHNTLYWYLQNLGQGPELLIRYENEEAVDDSQLPKDRFSAERLKGVDSTLKIQPAELGDSAVYLCASSSSFGDRTDTQYFGPGTRLTVL.

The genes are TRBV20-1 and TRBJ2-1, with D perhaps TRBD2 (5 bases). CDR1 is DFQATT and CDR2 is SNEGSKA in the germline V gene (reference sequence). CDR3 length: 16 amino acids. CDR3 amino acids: CSAPLEPGVTYNEQFF. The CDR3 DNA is TGCAGCGCACCACTAGAACCCGGGGTCACCTACAATGAGCAGTTCTTC.